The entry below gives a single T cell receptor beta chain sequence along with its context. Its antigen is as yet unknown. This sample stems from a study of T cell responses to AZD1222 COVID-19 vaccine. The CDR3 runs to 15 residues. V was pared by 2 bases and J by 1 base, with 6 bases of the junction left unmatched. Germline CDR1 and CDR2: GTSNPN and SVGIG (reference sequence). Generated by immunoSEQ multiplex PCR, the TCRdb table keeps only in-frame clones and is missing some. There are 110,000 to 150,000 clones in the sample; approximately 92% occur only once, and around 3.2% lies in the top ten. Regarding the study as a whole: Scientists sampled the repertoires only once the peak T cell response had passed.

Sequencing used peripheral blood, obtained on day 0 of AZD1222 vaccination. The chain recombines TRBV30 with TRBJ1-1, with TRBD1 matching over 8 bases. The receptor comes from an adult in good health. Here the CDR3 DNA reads TGTGCCTGGAGTCCCCGGACAGGGTCGAACACTGAAGCTTTCTTT. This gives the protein CAWSPRTGSNTEAFF.